This is a list of T cell receptor beta chains from one sample in a study of blood T cell repertoires in COVID-19. Clones were read by immunoSEQ multiplex PCR, and TCRdb kept only the in-frame ones, dropping some. The sample has roughly 240,000 clones, roughly 84% seen once. The sequencing input was peripheral blood. These receptors originate from a man aged 40-49 years who had recovered from COVID-19. Both conserved end residues are part of each CDR3. Fields, in order: J gene, D gene, clone size, V gene, CDR3 DNA, CDR3 protein. D genes are given only for firm matches. Clone size is stated in some rows and not others, as once, few, many or a class when expanded.

>TRBJ2-7|TRBD2|once|TRBV9
TGTGCCAGCAGCGCAAGCGGGAGCGGTACCTACGAGCAGTACTTC
CASSASGSGTYEQYF
>TRBJ1-2|.|.|TRBV7-2
TGTGCCACCGGGCGGGGGACGTCCTATGGCTACACCTTC
CATGRGTSYGYTF
>TRBJ1-2|TRBD1|.|TRBV29-1
TGCAGCGTTCGGATAGGAGGGGGCAACTATGGCTACACCTTC
CSVRIGGGNYGYTF
>TRBJ1-2|.|.|TRBV7-9
TGTGCCAGCAGCGCCCTCCCCCCCCGGCCAGGCCTTAATAACTATGGCTACACCTTC
CASSALPPRPGLNNYGYTF
>TRBJ2-7|.|once|TRBV11-2
TGTGCCAGCAGCTTACTCCAGAGGGATCCTCCCTACGAGCAGTACTTC
CASSLLQRDPPYEQYF
>TRBJ2-1|TRBD2|.|TRBV5-5
TGTGCCAGCAGCTTTATTCTAGCGGGAGGGCCGTATAATGAGCAGTTCTTC
CASSFILAGGPYNEQFF
>TRBJ2-7|TRBD1|.|TRBV19
TGTGCCAGTAGCGCCAGGGGGCCCTACGAGCAGTACTTC
CASSARGPYEQYF
>TRBJ1-2|TRBD1|.|TRBV7-2
TGTGCCAGCAGCTATAAGACAGGGGGATTAGAAGGGACTGGAACCTTC
CASSYKTGGLEGTGTF
>TRBJ2-1|TRBD2|once|TRBV6-4
TGTGCCAGCAGCTCTAGCGGGGGTTCGAATGAGCAGTTCTTC
CASSSSGGSNEQFF
>TRBJ2-5|TRBD2|.|TRBV7-6
TGTGCCAGCAGCCCCGGACTAGCCGGCGCCCAGTACTTC
CASSPGLAGAQYF
>TRBJ2-2|.|few|TRBV5-1
TGCGCCAGCAGCCTAGATCCGACAGGCGGGAACACCGGGGAGCTGTTTTTT
CASSLDPTGGNTGELFF
>TRBJ2-5|TRBD2|.|TRBV7-9
TGTGCCAGCAGACGGGGGGTGTCCCAAGAGACCCAGTACTTC
CASRRGVSQETQYF
>TRBJ2-7|.|.|TRBV6-5
TGTGCCAGCAGGAGACAGGCGAGATACGAGCAGTACTTC
CASRRQARYEQYF
>TRBJ2-1|TRBD2|.|TRBV3-1/TRBV3-2
TGTGCCAGCAGCCAAGTGGCTAGCGGGGGGGCCCTCAATGAGCAGTTCTTC
CASSQVASGGALNEQFF
>TRBJ2-5|.|.|TRBV18
TGTGCCAGCTCACCCCCCCAGGGAGAGACCCAGTACTTC
CASSPPQGETQYF
>TRBJ1-2|TRBD1|few|TRBV18
TGTGCCAGCTCAGTGGGACAGGGGGTCTACACCTTC
CASSVGQGVYTF
>TRBJ2-3|TRBD1|few|TRBV2
TGTGCCAGCAGCCCTAGGACAGGGGGCACAGATACGCAGTATTTT
CASSPRTGGTDTQYF
>TRBJ2-4|.|once|TRBV25-1
TGTGCCAGCAGTGACGCCCGAACAGGGATGGCCAAAAACATTCAGTACTTC
CASSDARTGMAKNIQYF
>TRBJ2-2|.|.|TRBV2
TGTGCCAGCAGCAGGGTCTCCCTCGACACCGGGGAGCTGTTTTTT
CASSRVSLDTGELFF
>TRBJ2-7|TRBD2|.|TRBV19
TGTGCCAGTAGGCCGGGAGGGAGCGCCTACGAGCAGTACTTC
CASRPGGSAYEQYF
>TRBJ2-7|TRBD1|.|TRBV18
TGTGCCAGCTCATCCAGGACAGGGGGCAGCGAGCAGTACTTC
CASSSRTGGSEQYF
>TRBJ2-6|TRBD1|.|TRBV3-1/TRBV3-2
TGTGCCAGCAGCCGATACAGGGGGCCTGGGGCCAACGTCCTGACTTTC
CASSRYRGPGANVLTF
>TRBJ2-6|.|.|TRBV6-2/TRBV6-3
TGTGCCAGCAGCCACAGTGGATCTGGGGCCAACGTCCTGACTTTC
CASSHSGSGANVLTF
>TRBJ1-1|TRBD1|.|TRBV7-2
TGTGCCAGCAGTCTAACAGGGGGGAACACTGAAGCTTTCTTT
CASSLTGGNTEAFF
>TRBJ2-5|TRBD1|.|TRBV5-5
TGTGCCAGCAGCTTGTTTTCGACAGGGGGCGATTTAAAGACCCAGTACTTC
CASSLFSTGGDLKTQYF
>TRBJ2-1|TRBD1|.|TRBV9
TGTGCCAGCAGCGTGAGGGGGCAGGGGGAGCAGTTCTTC
CASSVRGQGEQFF
>TRBJ2-2|.|.|TRBV19
TGTGCCAGTAGTCCGAGGGGGACCGGGACCGGGGAGCTGTTTTTT
CASSPRGTGTGELFF
>TRBJ1-5|TRBD1|.|TRBV2
TGTGCCAGCAGTGACCATTCAGGGGGCCTTAGCAATCAGCCCCAGCATTTT
CASSDHSGGLSNQPQHF
>TRBJ2-7|.|.|TRBV21-1
TGTGCCAGCAGCCCCCCAAAGACTAGCGGGAGTATCCACGAGCAGTACTTC
CASSPPKTSGSIHEQYF
>TRBJ1-1|TRBD1|once|TRBV6-5
TGTGCCAGCAGACTAGGACAGGCCACTGAAGCTTTCTTT
CASRLGQATEAFF
>TRBJ2-5|TRBD2|.|TRBV19
TGTGCCAGTAGAGACGGGGGGGCCGGAGAGACCCAGTACTTC
CASRDGGAGETQYF
>TRBJ1-1|.|.|TRBV6-6
TGTGCCAGCAGCCGCCGAGTGAACACTGAAGCTTTCTTT
CASSRRVNTEAFF
>TRBJ2-1|TRBD2|.|TRBV9
TGTGCCAGCAGCGTGGCAGCGGGAGGTGAGCAGTTCTTC
CASSVAAGGEQFF
>TRBJ2-2|.|.|TRBV6-5
TGTGCCAGCAGTTACCGGAGCGGAAACACCGGGGAGCTGTTTTTT
CASSYRSGNTGELFF
>TRBJ1-1|.|.|TRBV19
TGTGCCAGTAGTATAGTGGGGGGGAACACTGAAGCTTTCTTT
CASSIVGGNTEAFF
>TRBJ2-2|.|.|TRBV24-1
TGTGCCACCAGTGATTTTTCAGGGTTGAACACCGGGGAGCTGTTTTTT
CATSDFSGLNTGELFF
>TRBJ1-1|.|.|TRBV30
TGTGCCTGGAGTGGGGGACAGAACACTGAAGCTTTCTTT
CAWSGGQNTEAFF
>TRBJ2-5|.|.|TRBV29-1
TGCAGCGTTGAAGATCGAAGGGCCAGGGGAAAAGAGACCCAGTACTTC
CSVEDRRARGKETQYF
>TRBJ1-2|TRBD1|.|TRBV10-3
TGTGCCACGTCATCCGGGACAGGTCATTATGGCTACACCTTC
CATSSGTGHYGYTF
>TRBJ1-3|.|.|TRBV6-1
TGTGCCAGCAGTGAAACGGGGATTTGGGACACCATATATTTT
CASSETGIWDTIYF
>TRBJ1-1|TRBD1|.|TRBV5-4
TGTGCCAGCAGCTTGGGGGCAGGGGGCCTCACTGAAGCTTTCTTT
CASSLGAGGLTEAFF
>TRBJ2-1|TRBD2|.|TRBV7-6
TGTGCCAGCAGCTACCGACTAGCGGCCTACAATGAGCAGTTCTTC
CASSYRLAAYNEQFF
>TRBJ2-1|TRBD2|once|TRBV10-3
TGTGCCATCAGTAAAGGACTAGCGGGAGGGCCTTCCTACAATGAGCAGTTCTTC
CAISKGLAGGPSYNEQFF
>TRBJ1-5|.|.|TRBV27
TGTGCCAGCAGTTTACAGTATAGCAATCAGCCCCAGCATTTT
CASSLQYSNQPQHF
>TRBJ2-3|.|.|TRBV2
TGTGCCAGCAGTGGGCGGCGGGGAATCACAGATACGCAGTATTTT
CASSGRRGITDTQYF
>TRBJ1-5|.|.|TRBV27
TGTGCCAGCAGCTCGCAGACTTATCAGCCCCAGCATTTT
CASSSQTYQPQHF
>TRBJ2-5|TRBD1|.|TRBV7-9
TGTGCCAGCAGCCCAGGGGGCGAGTCAGAGACCCAGTACTTC
CASSPGGESETQYF
>TRBJ2-1|TRBD1|.|TRBV18
TGTGCCAGCTCACCGGGACAGGGGGATTGGGGGTTCTTC
CASSPGQGDWGFF
>TRBJ1-2|TRBD1|.|TRBV7-2
TGTGCCAGCAGCCGGGGACAGGGAAGGCATGGCTACACCTTC
CASSRGQGRHGYTF
>TRBJ2-7|TRBD1|once|TRBV3-1/TRBV3-2
TGTGCCAGCAGCCAAACCTCCGGGACAGGGGTCGAGCAGTACTTC
CASSQTSGTGVEQYF
>TRBJ2-7|.|once|TRBV6-2/TRBV6-3
TGTGCCAGCAGTCGAGGGGGTTACGAGCAGTACTTC
CASSRGGYEQYF
>TRBJ2-5|TRBD1|.|TRBV5-5
TGTGCCAGCAGATACACGACAGGGGGCCTCCGGACCCAGTACTTC
CASRYTTGGLRTQYF
>TRBJ2-5|TRBD2|.|TRBV30
TGTGCCTGGAGATCTAGCGGGCAAGAGACCCAGTACTTC
CAWRSSGQETQYF
>TRBJ1-1|TRBD1|.|TRBV11-2
TGTGCCAGCAGCTATATGACAGGGACGAACACTGAAGCTTTCTTT
CASSYMTGTNTEAFF
>TRBJ1-1|TRBD1|few|TRBV29-1
TGCAGCGTTGGACAGGGATACACTGAAGCTTTCTTT
CSVGQGYTEAFF